Listed below are T cell receptor beta chains from one sample, sequenced in a study of T cell repertoires in cytomegalovirus infection. These receptors' antigens are unknown. TCRdb itself ran the reads through MiXCR, one entry per CDR3 protein. Of 640,000 or so distinct CDR3 sequences in the sample, around 30% were seen once. The sample consisted of cultured PBMCs, taken from culture after CMV antigen stimulation. Receptors were obtained from a human donor in good health (CMV status not recorded). Some clones in this sample may be carry-over from other donors' samples. CDR3s include the opening cysteine and the closing phenylalanine or tryptophan. The order of the fields is D gene, clone size, J gene, V gene, CDR3 protein, CDR3 DNA. The D gene is left open where the match is weak. A clone size is listed for some rows: how often the clone was seen (once, few, many), or a class if it is expanded.

>-|-|TRBJ2-1|TRBV6-1
CASHQVQGKLNEQFF
TGTGCCAGCCACCAGGTCCAGGGGAAACTCAATGAGCAGTTCTTC
>-|-|TRBJ2-1|TRBV7-9
CASSLAYQGIRYNEQFF
TGTGCCAGCAGCTTAGCTTATCAGGGGATTCGGTACAATGAGCAGTTCTTC
>-|-|TRBJ1-6|TRBV11-2
CASSFSGHPQRSYNSPLHF
TGTGCCAGCAGCTTCAGCGGGCATCCACAACGTTCCTATAATTCACCCCTCCACTTT
>-|-|TRBJ1-3|TRBV19
CASKIQGPNSGNTIYF
TGTGCCAGTAAGATCCAGGGCCCCAACTCTGGAAACACCATATATTTT
>-|many|TRBJ2-7|TRBV7-2
CASSSQGLLVEQYF
TGTGCCAGCAGCTCTCAGGGGTTGCTCGTCGAGCAGTACTTC
>-|-|TRBJ2-1|TRBV15
CATSDSRAEQFF
TGTGCCACCAGCGATTCGCGGGCTGAGCAGTTCTTC
>TRBD1|-|TRBJ2-2|TRBV2
CASSRMGQVELFF
TGTGCCAGCAGTCGTATGGGACAGGTTGAGCTGTTTTTT
>-|-|TRBJ1-4|TRBV5-1
CASSRDRHNEKLFF
TGCGCCAGCAGCCGGGATCGTCATAATGAAAAACTGTTTTTT
>TRBD2|few|TRBJ2-7|TRBV7-2
CASSLSAGVGYEQYF
TGTGCCAGCAGCTTATCGGCGGGAGTTGGATACGAGCAGTACTTC
>TRBD2|-|TRBJ2-5|TRBV5-1
CASSPFASGGGETQYF
TGCGCCAGCAGCCCCTTCGCTAGCGGGGGGGGCGAGACCCAGTACTTC
>TRBD2|-|TRBJ2-1|TRBV6-5
CASKRAGNSYNEQFF
TGTGCCAGCAAACGAGCGGGAAATTCCTACAATGAGCAGTTCTTC
>-|few|TRBJ1-2|TRBV15
CATSRAGQPPEGYTF
TGTGCCACCAGCAGAGCTGGACAACCTCCGGAAGGCTACACCTTC
>-|-|TRBJ2-2|TRBV11-2
CASSLSLLPGELFF
TGTGCCAGCAGCTTAAGCCTCTTGCCCGGGGAGCTGTTTTTT
>TRBD2|few|TRBJ2-1|TRBV10-3
CAISGSSGLAGDEQFF
TGTGCCATCAGTGGTTCTTCGGGACTAGCGGGAGATGAGCAGTTCTTC
>-|few|TRBJ2-1|TRBV25-1
CASSEADGGPYNEQFF
TGTGCCAGCAGTGAAGCGGACGGGGGGCCCTACAATGAGCAGTTCTTC
>-|few|TRBJ1-2|TRBV7-2
CASSLGSGVPRYGYTF
TGTGCCAGCAGCTTAGGCAGTGGGGTACCTCGCTATGGCTACACCTTC
>-|once|TRBJ1-6|TRBV7-2
CASSLRLNSPLHF
TGTGCCAGCAGCCTAAGGCTGAATTCACCCCTCCACTTT
>-|-|TRBJ2-5|TRBV6-6
CASSYSIAFGGTQYF
TGTGCCAGCAGTTACTCGATAGCTTTTGGCGGGACCCAGTACTTC
>TRBD1|few|TRBJ1-2|TRBV7-2
CASSRDRGQGYTF
TGTGCCAGCAGCCGAGACAGGGGGCAAGGCTACACCTTC